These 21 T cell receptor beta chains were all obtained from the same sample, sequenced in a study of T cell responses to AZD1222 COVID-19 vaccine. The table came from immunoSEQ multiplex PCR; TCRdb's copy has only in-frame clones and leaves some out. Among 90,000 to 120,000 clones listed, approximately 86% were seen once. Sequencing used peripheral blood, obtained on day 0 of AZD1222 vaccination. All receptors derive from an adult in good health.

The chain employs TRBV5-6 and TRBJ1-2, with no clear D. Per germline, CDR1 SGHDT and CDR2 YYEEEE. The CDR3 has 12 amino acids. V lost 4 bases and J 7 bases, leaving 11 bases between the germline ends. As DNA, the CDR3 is TGTGCCAGCAGCCCAGACCGGGTTGGCTACACCTTC. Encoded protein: CASSPDRVGYTF.

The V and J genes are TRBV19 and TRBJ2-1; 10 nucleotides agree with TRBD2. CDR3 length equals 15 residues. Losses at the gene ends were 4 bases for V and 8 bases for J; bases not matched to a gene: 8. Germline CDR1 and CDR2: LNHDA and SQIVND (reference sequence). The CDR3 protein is CASSTSSGSRYEQFF. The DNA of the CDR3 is TGTGCCAGTAGTACCTCTAGCGGGAGTAGGTATGAGCAGTTCTTC.

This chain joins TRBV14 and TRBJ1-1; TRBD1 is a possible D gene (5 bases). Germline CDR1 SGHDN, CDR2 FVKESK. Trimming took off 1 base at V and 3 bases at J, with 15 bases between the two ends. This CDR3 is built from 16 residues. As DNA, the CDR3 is TGTGCCAGCAGCCAAGCCACGGGGCCGATTTACACTGAAGCTTTCTTT. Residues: CASSQATGPIYTEAFF.

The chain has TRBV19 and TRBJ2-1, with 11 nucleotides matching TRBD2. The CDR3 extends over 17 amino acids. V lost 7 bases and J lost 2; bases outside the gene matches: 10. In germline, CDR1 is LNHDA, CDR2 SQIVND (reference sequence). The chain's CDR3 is CASTSWLAGGAYNEQFF. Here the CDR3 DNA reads TGTGCCAGTACCTCTTGGCTAGCGGGAGGTGCCTACAATGAGCAGTTCTTC.

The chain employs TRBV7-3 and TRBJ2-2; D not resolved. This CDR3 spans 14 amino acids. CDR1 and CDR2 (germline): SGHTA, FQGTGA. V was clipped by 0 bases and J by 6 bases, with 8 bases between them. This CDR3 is CASSLTGRSGELFF. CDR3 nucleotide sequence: TGTGCCAGCAGCTTAACTGGCAGATCCGGGGAGCTGTTTTTT.

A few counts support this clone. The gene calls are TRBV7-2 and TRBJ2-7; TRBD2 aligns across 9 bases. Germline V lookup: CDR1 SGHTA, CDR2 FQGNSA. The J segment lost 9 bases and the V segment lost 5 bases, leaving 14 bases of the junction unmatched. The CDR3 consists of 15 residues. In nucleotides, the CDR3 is TGTGCCAGCAGCCCAGCGGGGGGCGCTGCCTTGGGGCAGTACTTC. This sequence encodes CASSPAGGAALGQYF.

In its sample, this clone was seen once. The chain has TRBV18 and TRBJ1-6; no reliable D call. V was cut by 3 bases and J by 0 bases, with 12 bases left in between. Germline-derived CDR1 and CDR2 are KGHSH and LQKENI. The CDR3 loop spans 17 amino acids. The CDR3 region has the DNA TGTGCCAGCTCACCGCGGTCTCTAAGCTCCTATAATTCACCCCTCCACTTT. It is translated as CASSPRSLSSYNSPLHF.

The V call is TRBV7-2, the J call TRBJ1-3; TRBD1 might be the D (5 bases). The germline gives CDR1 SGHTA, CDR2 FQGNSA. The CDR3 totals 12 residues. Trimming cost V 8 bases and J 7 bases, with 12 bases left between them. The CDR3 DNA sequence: TGTGCCAGCTCCCAGGGCCGGAACACCATATATTTT. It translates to CASSQGRNTIYF.

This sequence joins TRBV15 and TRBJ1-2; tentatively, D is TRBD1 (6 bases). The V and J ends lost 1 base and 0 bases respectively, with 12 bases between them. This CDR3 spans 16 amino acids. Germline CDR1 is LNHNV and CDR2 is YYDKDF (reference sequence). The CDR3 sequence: CATSRGQATSNYGYTF. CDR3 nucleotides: TGTGCCACCAGCAGAGGACAGGCCACTTCTAACTATGGCTACACCTTC.

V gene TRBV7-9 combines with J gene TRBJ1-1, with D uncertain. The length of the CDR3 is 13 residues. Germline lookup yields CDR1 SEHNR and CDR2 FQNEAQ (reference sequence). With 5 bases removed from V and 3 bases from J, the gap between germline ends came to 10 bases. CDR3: CASSPSRDTEAFF. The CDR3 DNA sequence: TGTGCCAGCAGCCCTTCCCGAGACACTGAAGCTTTCTTT. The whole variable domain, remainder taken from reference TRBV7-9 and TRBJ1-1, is DTGVSQNPRHKITKRGQNVTFRCDPISEHNRLYWYRQTLGQGPEFLTYFQNEAQLEKSRLLSDRFSAERPKGSFSTLEIQRTEQGDSAMYLCASSPSRDTEAFFGQGTRLTVV.

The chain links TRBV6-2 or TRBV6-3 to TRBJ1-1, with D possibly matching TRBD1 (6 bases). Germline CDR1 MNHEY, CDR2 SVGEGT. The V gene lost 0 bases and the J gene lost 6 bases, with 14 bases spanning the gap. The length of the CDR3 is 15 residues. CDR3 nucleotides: TGTGCCAGCAGTTACTCGTTATCGGGGGGCGCTGAAGCTTTCTTT. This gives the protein CASSYSLSGGAEAFF.

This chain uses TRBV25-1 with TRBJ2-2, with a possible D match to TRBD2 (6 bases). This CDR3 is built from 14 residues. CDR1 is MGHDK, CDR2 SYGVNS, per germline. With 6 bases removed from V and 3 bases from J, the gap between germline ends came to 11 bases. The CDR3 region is CASSRGTDTGELFF. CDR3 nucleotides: TGTGCCAGCAGCCGCGGGACGGACACCGGGGAGCTGTTTTTT.

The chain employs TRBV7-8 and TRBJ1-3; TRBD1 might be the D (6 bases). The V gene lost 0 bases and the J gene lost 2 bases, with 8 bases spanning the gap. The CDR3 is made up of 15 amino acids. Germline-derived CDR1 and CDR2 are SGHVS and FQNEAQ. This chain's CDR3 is CASSLAPGAGNTIYF. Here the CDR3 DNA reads TGTGCCAGCAGCTTAGCCCCAGGGGCTGGAAACACCATATATTTT.

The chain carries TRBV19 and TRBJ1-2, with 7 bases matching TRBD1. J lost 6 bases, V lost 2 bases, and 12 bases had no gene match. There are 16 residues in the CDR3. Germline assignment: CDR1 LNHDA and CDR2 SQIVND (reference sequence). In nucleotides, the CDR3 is TGTGCCAGTAGTATACCTTATTCAGGGGGAGCTAATGGCTACACCTTC. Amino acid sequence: CASSIPYSGGANGYTF.

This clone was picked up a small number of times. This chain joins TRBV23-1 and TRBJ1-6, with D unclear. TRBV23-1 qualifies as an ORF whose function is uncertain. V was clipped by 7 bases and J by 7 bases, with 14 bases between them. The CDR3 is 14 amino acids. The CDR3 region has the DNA TGCGCCAGCATCTCGCCGGACGGCAATTCACCCCTCCACTTT. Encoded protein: CASISPDGNSPLHF.

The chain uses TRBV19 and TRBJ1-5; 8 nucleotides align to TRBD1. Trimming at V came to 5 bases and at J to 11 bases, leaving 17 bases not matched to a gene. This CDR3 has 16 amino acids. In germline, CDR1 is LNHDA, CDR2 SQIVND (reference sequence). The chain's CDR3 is CASSPHGQGRPSAQHF. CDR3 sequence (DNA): TGTGCCAGTAGTCCTCACGGACAGGGAAGGCCCTCAGCCCAGCATTTT.

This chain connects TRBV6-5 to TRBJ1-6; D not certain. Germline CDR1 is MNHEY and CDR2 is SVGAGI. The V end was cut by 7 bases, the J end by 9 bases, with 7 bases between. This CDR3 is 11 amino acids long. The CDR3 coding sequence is TGTGCCAGCAAACTGGGTTCACCCCTCCACTTT. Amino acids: CASKLGSPLHF.

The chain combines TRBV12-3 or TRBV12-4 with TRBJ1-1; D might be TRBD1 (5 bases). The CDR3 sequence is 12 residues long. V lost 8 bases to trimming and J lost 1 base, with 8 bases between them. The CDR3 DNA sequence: TGTGCCAGCGGGACTCAGAACACTGAAGCTTTCTTT. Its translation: CASGTQNTEAFF.

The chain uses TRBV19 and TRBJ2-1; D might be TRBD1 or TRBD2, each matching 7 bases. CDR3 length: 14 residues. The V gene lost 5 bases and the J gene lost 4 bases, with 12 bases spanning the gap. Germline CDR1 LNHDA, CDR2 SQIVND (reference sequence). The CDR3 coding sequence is TGTGCCAGTAGTCGCCAGGGGGGGTACAATGAGCAGTTCTTC. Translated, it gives CASSRQGGYNEQFF.

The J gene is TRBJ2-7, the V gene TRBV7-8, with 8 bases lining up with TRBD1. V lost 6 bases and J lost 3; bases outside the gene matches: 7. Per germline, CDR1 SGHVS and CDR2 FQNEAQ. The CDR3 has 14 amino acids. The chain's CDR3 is CASRGRQGLYEQYF. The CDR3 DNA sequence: TGTGCCAGCAGAGGAAGACAGGGGCTCTACGAGCAGTACTTC.

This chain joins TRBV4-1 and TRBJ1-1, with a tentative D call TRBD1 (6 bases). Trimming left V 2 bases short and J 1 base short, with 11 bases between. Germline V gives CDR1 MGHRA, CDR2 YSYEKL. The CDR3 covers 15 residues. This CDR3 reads CASSQPQGSNTEAFF. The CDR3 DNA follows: TGCGCCAGCAGCCAACCACAGGGATCGAACACTGAAGCTTTCTTT.